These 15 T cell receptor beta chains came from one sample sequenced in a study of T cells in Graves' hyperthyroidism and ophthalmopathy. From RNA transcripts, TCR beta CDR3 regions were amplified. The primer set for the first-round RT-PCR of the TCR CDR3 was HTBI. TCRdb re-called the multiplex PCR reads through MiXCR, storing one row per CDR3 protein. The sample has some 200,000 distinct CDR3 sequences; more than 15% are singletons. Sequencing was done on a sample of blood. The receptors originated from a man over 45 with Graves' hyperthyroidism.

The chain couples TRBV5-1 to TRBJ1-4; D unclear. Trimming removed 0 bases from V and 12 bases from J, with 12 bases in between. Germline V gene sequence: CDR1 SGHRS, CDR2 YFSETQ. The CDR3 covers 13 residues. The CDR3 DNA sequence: TGCGCCAGCAGCTTGGACGGGATCTTGGAACTGTTTTTT. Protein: CASSLDGILELFF.

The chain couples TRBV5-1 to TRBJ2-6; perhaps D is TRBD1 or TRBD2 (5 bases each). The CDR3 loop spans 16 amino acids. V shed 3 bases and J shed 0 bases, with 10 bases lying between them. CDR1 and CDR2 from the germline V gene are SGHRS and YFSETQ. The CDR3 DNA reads TGCGCCAGCAGCTCGGGGCAGGCCTCTGGGGCCAACGTCCTGACTTTC. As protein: CASSSGQASGANVLTF.

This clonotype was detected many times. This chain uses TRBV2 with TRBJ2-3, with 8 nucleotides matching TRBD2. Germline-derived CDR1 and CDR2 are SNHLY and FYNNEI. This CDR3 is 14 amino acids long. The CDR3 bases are TGTCTAACAGCGACGGGAGGGCCTACAGATACGCAGTATTTT. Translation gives CLTATGGPTDTQYF.

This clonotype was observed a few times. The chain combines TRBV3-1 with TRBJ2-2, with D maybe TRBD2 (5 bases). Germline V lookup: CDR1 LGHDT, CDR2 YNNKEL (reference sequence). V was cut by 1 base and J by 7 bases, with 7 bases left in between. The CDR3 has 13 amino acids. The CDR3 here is CASSQARGGELFF. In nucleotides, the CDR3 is TGTGCCAGCAGCCAAGCCCGGGGCGGGGAGCTGTTTTTT.

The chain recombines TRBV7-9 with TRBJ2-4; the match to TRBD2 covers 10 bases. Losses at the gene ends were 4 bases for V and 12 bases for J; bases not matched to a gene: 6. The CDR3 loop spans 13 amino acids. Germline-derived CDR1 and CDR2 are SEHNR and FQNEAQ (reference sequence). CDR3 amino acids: CASSSRTSGTQYF. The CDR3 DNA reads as TGTGCCAGCAGCTCCCGGACTAGCGGCACTCAGTACTTC.

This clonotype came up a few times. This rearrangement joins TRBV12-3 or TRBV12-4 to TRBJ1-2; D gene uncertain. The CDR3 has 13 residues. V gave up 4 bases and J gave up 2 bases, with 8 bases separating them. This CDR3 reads CASSSTDNYGYTF. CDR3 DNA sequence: TGTGCCAGCAGTTCAACAGACAACTATGGCTACACCTTC.

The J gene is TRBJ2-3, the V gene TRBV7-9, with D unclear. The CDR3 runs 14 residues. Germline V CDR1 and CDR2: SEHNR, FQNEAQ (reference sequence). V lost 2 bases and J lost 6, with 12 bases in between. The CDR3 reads CASSLSAFWDTQYF. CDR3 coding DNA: TGTGCCAGCAGCTTATCGGCGTTCTGGGATACGCAGTATTTT.

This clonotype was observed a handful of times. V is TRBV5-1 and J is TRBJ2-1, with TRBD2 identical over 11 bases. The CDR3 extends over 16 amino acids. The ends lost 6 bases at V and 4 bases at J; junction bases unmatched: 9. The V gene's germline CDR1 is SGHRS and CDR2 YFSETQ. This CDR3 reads CASTDPGLAVYNEQFF. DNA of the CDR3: TGCGCCAGCACGGACCCGGGACTAGCGGTATACAATGAGCAGTTCTTC.

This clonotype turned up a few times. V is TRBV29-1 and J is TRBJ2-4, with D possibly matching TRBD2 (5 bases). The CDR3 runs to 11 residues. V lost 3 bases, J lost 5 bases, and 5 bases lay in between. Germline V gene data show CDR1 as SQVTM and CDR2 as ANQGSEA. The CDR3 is CSVDGENIQYF. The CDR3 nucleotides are TGCAGCGTTGACGGGGAAAACATTCAGTACTTC. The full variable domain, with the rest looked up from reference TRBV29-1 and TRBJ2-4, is SAVISQKPSRDICQRGTSLTIQCQVDSQVTMMFWYRQQPGQSLTLIATANQGSEATYESGFVIDKFPISRPNLTFSTLTVSNMSPEDSSIYLCSVDGENIQYFGAGTRLSVL.

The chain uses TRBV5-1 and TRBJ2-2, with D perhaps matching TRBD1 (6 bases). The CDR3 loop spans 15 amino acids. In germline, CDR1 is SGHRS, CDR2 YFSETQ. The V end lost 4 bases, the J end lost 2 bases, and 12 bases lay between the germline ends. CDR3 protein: CASSVDSPNTGELFF. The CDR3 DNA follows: TGCGCCAGCAGCGTGGACAGTCCAAACACCGGGGAGCTGTTTTTT.

This chain's CDR3 is CAWSGRETQYF. CDR3 nucleotides: TGTGCCTGGAGCGGGAGAGAGACCCAGTACTTC. J is TRBJ2-5 and V is TRBV30; TRBD2 might be the D (6 bases). Germline values: CDR1 GTSNPN, CDR2 SVGIG (reference sequence). The CDR3 has 11 residues. The V end was cut by 3 bases, the J end by 4 bases, with 6 bases between. The whole variable domain, filled in from reference TRBV30 and TRBJ2-5, reads SQTIHQWPATLVQPVGSPLSLECTVEGTSNPNLYWYRQAAGRGLQLLFYSVGIGQISSEVPQNLSASRPQDRQFILSSKKLLLSDSGFYLCAWSGRETQYFGPGTRLLVL.

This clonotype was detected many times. The chain's CDR3 is CAIQETGGKDSNQPQHF. CDR3 DNA: TGTGCCATCCAAGAGACAGGGGGCAAAGATAGCAATCAGCCCCAGCATTTT. The genes are TRBV10-3 and TRBJ1-5; the match to TRBD1 covers 10 bases. The J segment lost 0 bases and the V segment lost 8 bases, leaving 10 bases of the junction unmatched. CDR3 length: 17 residues. CDR1 ENHRY and CDR2 SYGVKD come from the germline V gene.

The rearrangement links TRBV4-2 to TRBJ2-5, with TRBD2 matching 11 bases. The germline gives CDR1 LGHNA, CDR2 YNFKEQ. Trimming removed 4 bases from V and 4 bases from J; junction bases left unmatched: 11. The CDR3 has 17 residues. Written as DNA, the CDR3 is TGTGCCAGCAGCCGGGACCCTGGGACTAGCGGTAGAGAGACCCAGTACTTC. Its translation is CASSRDPGTSGRETQYF.

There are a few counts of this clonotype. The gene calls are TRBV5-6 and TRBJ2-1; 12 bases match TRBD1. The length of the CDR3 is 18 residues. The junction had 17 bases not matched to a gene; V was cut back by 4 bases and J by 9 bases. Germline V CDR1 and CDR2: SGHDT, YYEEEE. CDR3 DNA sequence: TGTGCCAGCAGCCCACTCGCCCGGGGACAGGGGGCGTCGGGTGAGCAGTTCTTC. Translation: CASSPLARGQGASGEQFF.

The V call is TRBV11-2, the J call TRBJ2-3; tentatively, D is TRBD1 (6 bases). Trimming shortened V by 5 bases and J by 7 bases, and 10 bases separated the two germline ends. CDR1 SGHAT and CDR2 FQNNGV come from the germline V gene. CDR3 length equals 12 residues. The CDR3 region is CASSQGQYTQYF. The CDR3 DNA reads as TGTGCCAGCAGCCAAGGACAGTATACGCAGTATTTT.